These 26 T cell receptor beta chains were all obtained from the same sample, sequenced in a study of CD8+ T cells in alopecia areata. Extracted from the samples, RNA was reverse transcribed into cDNA to serve as the sequencing template. Generated by immunoSEQ multiplex PCR, the TCRdb table keeps only in-frame clones and is missing some. This table holds approximately 280,000 clones, 58% found once. Treatment in this sample: oral pan-JAK inhibitor, 5-10 mg twice daily. The starting material was CD4+ T cells sorted from blood, obtained at week 24, from a patient treated with tofacitinib. The source of these receptors is a human donor with alopecia areata.

The chain uses TRBV30 and TRBJ1-5; D unresolved. This CDR3 contains 17 residues. With 2 bases removed from V and 2 bases from J, the gap between germline ends came to 19 bases. Looked up from germline, CDR1 is GTSNPN and CDR2 is SVGIG (reference sequence). The CDR3 loop reads CAWSPFTWANGNQPQHF. Written as DNA, the CDR3 is TGTGCCTGGAGTCCTTTCACCTGGGCGAATGGCAATCAGCCCCAGCATTTT.

The chain carries TRBV25-1 and TRBJ1-6; no clear D. The CDR3 runs 18 residues. With 6 bases removed from V and 1 base from J, the gap between germline ends came to 19 bases. CDR1 is MGHDK, CDR2 SYGVNS, per germline. CDR3 protein: CASSHPKSTPSYNSPLHF. The CDR3 DNA is TGTGCCAGCAGCCACCCGAAGTCGACACCTTCCTATAATTCACCCCTCCACTTT.

This clone was recorded only once. In nucleotides, the CDR3 is TGTGCCAGCAGCTCGGGGGACGCCAAAAACATTCAGTACTTC. Translation: CASSSGDAKNIQYF. This chain links TRBV7-2 with TRBJ2-4, with D perhaps matching TRBD2 (6 bases). This CDR3 comprises 14 residues. With 4 bases removed from V and 1 base from J, the gap between germline ends came to 8 bases. Germline V gene sequence: CDR1 SGHTA, CDR2 FQGNSA.

This clone was picked up a small number of times. This chain uses TRBV28 with TRBJ2-1, with 7 nucleotides matching TRBD1. Per the germline V gene, CDR1 is MDHEN and CDR2 is SYDVKM. V lost 6 bases, J lost 11 bases, and 4 bases stayed unmatched. The CDR3 runs 11 residues. CDR3 bases: TGTGCCAGCAGGGCGACAGGGAAGCAGTTCTTC. As protein: CASRATGKQFF.

The chain has TRBV7-2 and TRBJ2-7; no firm D call. V was cut by 6 bases and J by 4 bases, with 16 bases left in between. Looked up from germline, CDR1 is SGHTA and CDR2 is FQGNSA. This CDR3 is built from 14 residues. The chain's CDR3 is CASSGVGSFYEQYF. Written as DNA, the CDR3 is TGTGCCAGCAGTGGGGTAGGGTCGTTTTACGAGCAGTACTTC.

V gene TRBV5-1 combines with J gene TRBJ2-7; D could derive from TRBD1 or TRBD2 (5 bases each). Trimming removed 4 bases at V and 2 bases at J, with 10 bases between. The CDR3 runs to 13 residues. Germline V gene data show CDR1 as SGHRS and CDR2 as YFSETQ. The CDR3: CASSPPGPYEQYF. CDR3 DNA sequence: TGCGCCAGCAGCCCGCCGGGGCCCTACGAGCAGTACTTC.

The chain uses TRBV29-1 and TRBJ2-5, with TRBD1 matching over 7 bases. Germline V gene data show CDR1 as SQVTM and CDR2 as ANQGSEA. With V trimmed by 5 bases and J by 4 bases, 10 bases remained unmatched. The CDR3 covers 14 residues. The CDR3 here is CSVIRGGGGETQYF. The CDR3 nucleotides are TGCAGCGTTATTCGAGGGGGCGGTGGAGAGACCCAGTACTTC.

This chain connects TRBV11-2 to TRBJ2-3; D ambiguous. Per germline, CDR1 SGHAT and CDR2 FQNNGV. The germline V and J ends were trimmed by 1 base and 5 bases, with 1 base remaining between them. The CDR3 contains 11 residues. The CDR3 loop reads CASSLGDTQYF. DNA of the CDR3: TGTGCCAGCAGCTTAGGAGATACGCAGTATTTT. Together with reference TRBV11-2 and TRBJ2-3, the CDR3 gives the full variable domain: EAGVAQSPRYKIIEKRQSVAFWCNPISGHATLYWYQQILGQGPKLLIQFQNNGVVDDSQLPKDRFSAERLKGVDSTLKIQPAKLEDSAVYLCASSLGDTQYFGPGTRLTVL.

The sample holds a few counts of this clone. Other DNA variants within this sample encode the same CDR3. This chain connects TRBV7-2 to TRBJ2-7; the D is unclear. V lost 1 base and J 7 bases, leaving 5 bases between the germline ends. Germline V CDR1 and CDR2: SGHTA, FQGNSA. The CDR3 contains 11 residues. This CDR3 reads CASSLVGEQYF. As DNA, the CDR3 is TGTGCCAGCAGCTTAGTGGGGGAGCAGTACTTC.

The gene calls are TRBV2 and TRBJ2-5; 7 positions match TRBD2. This CDR3 has 13 residues. Germline V gives CDR1 SNHLY, CDR2 FYNNEI. The trim removed 7 bases at V and 4 bases at J, leaving 6 bases unmatched. The CDR3 nucleotides are TGTGCCAGCAAGGGAGGGATTGCAGAGACCCAGTACTTC. Translating it yields CASKGGIAETQYF. The full variable domain, its missing parts supplied by reference TRBV2 and TRBJ2-5, is EPEVTQTPSHQVTQMGQEVILRCVPISNHLYFYWYRQILGQKVEFLVSFYNNEISEKSEIFDDQFSVERPDGSNFTLKIRSTKLEDSAMYFCASKGGIAETQYFGPGTRLLVL.

The chain combines TRBV29-1 with TRBJ1-3; TRBD1 is a possible D gene (6 bases). Trimming took 4 bases from V and 8 from J, leaving 6 bases between them. The CDR3 is 10 amino acids. Germline lookup yields CDR1 SQVTM and CDR2 ANQGSEA. CDR3 residues: CSVGQDTIYF. In DNA form, the CDR3 reads TGCAGCGTTGGACAGGACACCATATATTTT. The variable domain in full, with the rest retrieved from reference TRBV29-1 and TRBJ1-3, is SAVISQKPSRDICQRGTSLTIQCQVDSQVTMMFWYRQQPGQSLTLIATANQGSEATYESGFVIDKFPISRPNLTFSTLTVSNMSPEDSSIYLCSVGQDTIYFGEGSWLTVV.

In this sample, this clone turned up a few times. This chain joins TRBV14 and TRBJ2-7; D tentatively fits TRBD1 or TRBD2 (5 bases each). V lost 3 bases and J 6 bases, leaving 9 bases between the germline ends. Germline V gene data show CDR1 as SGHDN and CDR2 as FVKESK. The CDR3 is made up of 12 amino acids. CDR3 loop: CASSHGAGEQYF. The CDR3 DNA reads as TGTGCCAGCAGCCACGGGGCGGGCGAGCAGTACTTC.

This rearrangement joins TRBV7-8 to TRBJ2-5; D is perhaps TRBD1 (6 bases). CDR1 and CDR2 (germline): SGHVS, FQNEAQ. V was shortened by 6 bases and J by 1 base, with 15 bases between the two germline ends. The length of the CDR3 is 15 residues. The chain's CDR3 is CASSPTGSSQETQYF. For the CDR3, the DNA is TGTGCCAGCAGTCCCACAGGGTCTAGCCAAGAGACCCAGTACTTC.

This sequence joins TRBV29-1 and TRBJ1-5; D unclear. Germline loops: CDR1 SQVTM, CDR2 ANQGSEA. The V end lost 6 bases, the J end lost 5 bases, and 17 bases lay between the germline ends. This CDR3 region has 14 residues. CDR3 in amino acids: CSVAGLSGDQPQHF. The CDR3 DNA is TGCAGCGTCGCCGGGTTATCCGGCGATCAGCCCCAGCATTTT.

The chain is built from TRBV5-6 and TRBJ1-1; TRBD1 agrees at 9 bases. Germline lookup yields CDR1 SGHDT and CDR2 YYEEEE. The CDR3 covers 16 residues. After removal of 1 base from V and 4 bases from J, the junction contained 8 bases not matched to a gene. CDR3 residues: CASSLSGTGFGTEAFF. The CDR3 nucleotides are TGTGCCAGCAGCTTGTCTGGGACAGGGTTTGGCACTGAAGCTTTCTTT.

The CDR3 here is CAWTTGVSYEQYF. DNA for the CDR3: TGTGCCTGGACTACAGGGGTCTCCTACGAGCAGTACTTC. The genes are TRBV30 and TRBJ2-7, with 7 bases identical to TRBD1. CDR1 and CDR2 (germline): GTSNPN, SVGIG (reference sequence). There are 13 residues in the CDR3. Trimming cost V 4 bases and J 0 bases; bases outside gene matches: 3.

The table lists this clone with a few counts. The chain uses TRBV4-1 and TRBJ1-2; D might be TRBD1 (6 bases). V shed 0 bases and J shed 0 bases, with 14 bases lying between them. Germline-derived CDR1 and CDR2 are MGHRA and YSYEKL. This CDR3 is 17 amino acids long. This CDR3 reads CASSQETRGETNYGYTF. The CDR3 DNA reads as TGCGCCAGCAGCCAAGAGACAAGGGGGGAGACTAACTATGGCTACACCTTC.

The V and J genes are TRBV5-1 and TRBJ1-6; TRBD1 might be the D (6 bases). This CDR3 region has 15 residues. Trimming pared 1 base from V and 10 bases from J, leaving 15 bases between. Germline V gene lookup returns CDR1 SGHRS and CDR2 YFSETQ. The CDR3 loop reads CASSLTGTERSPLHF. DNA of the CDR3: TGCGCCAGCAGCTTGACAGGGACGGAACGGTCACCCCTCCACTTT.

This clone showed up just a few times. V is TRBV18 and J is TRBJ2-4; D remains ambiguous. V lost 0 bases to trimming and J lost 14 bases, with 17 bases between them. CDR3 length: 14 amino acids. Germline CDR1 reads KGHSH; CDR2 reads LQKENI. CDR3 region: CASSPPSQEHSKYF. The CDR3 DNA reads as TGTGCCAGCTCACCACCGAGCCAGGAACATTCAAAGTACTTC.

The V gene is TRBV11-2, the J gene TRBJ1-2; D gene uncertain. This CDR3 spans 13 amino acids. The germline V and J ends were trimmed by 4 bases and 3 bases, with 9 bases remaining between them. CDR1 SGHAT and CDR2 FQNNGV come from the germline V gene. The CDR3 here is CASSSGSHYGYTF. CDR3 nucleotides: TGTGCCAGCAGCTCGGGGTCTCACTATGGCTACACCTTC.

The chain couples TRBV7-2 to TRBJ2-5; maybe TRBD2 (6 bases). The V gene lost 3 bases and the J gene lost 3 bases, with 11 bases spanning the gap. Germline V CDR1 and CDR2: SGHTA, FQGNSA. The CDR3 is 14 residues long. The CDR3 DNA is TGTGCCAGCAGCTTCCCTAGCGCCAAAGAGACCCAGTACTTC. Translating it yields CASSFPSAKETQYF.

J is TRBJ1-6 and V is TRBV2; perhaps TRBD1 as D (6 bases). CDR1 is SNHLY and CDR2 is FYNNEI in the germline V gene. The CDR3 extends over 16 amino acids. V lost 5 bases and J lost 10, with 21 bases in between. CDR3 nucleotide sequence: TGTGCCAGCAGTCCCCGCCGCCGGACGACAGGATCACCCCTCCACTTT. Its protein is CASSPRRRTTGSPLHF.

The rearrangement uses TRBV30 and TRBJ1-6; tentative D call: TRBD1 (5 bases). The length of the CDR3 is 14 residues. The V and J ends lost 5 bases and 7 bases respectively, with 15 bases between them. CDR1 and CDR2 from the germline V gene are GTSNPN and SVGIG (reference sequence). CDR3 DNA sequence: TGTGCCTGGGCCACGGGACGGACGAATTCACCCCTCCACTTT. This encodes CAWATGRTNSPLHF.

The rearrangement uses TRBV30 and TRBJ2-3; D might be TRBD2 (5 bases). CDR1 and CDR2 from the germline V gene are GTSNPN and SVGIG (reference sequence). The V end was cut by 8 bases, the J end by 2 bases, with 14 bases between. This CDR3 has 13 amino acids. CDR3 DNA: TGTGCCGGAACGGACTCCTACACAGATACGCAGTATTTT. Protein sequence: CAGTDSYTDTQYF.

This chain connects TRBV25-1 to TRBJ2-3, with D perhaps matching TRBD1 (6 bases). Trimming left V 4 bases short and J 4 bases short, with 12 bases between. There are 14 residues in the CDR3. Germline lookup yields CDR1 MGHDK and CDR2 SYGVNS. CDR3 sequence: CASSAQGWPDTQYF. Written as DNA, the CDR3 is TGTGCCAGCAGTGCACAGGGATGGCCAGATACGCAGTATTTT.

In its sample, this clone was seen once. The V and J genes are TRBV5-1 and TRBJ1-1; no clear D gene. This CDR3 has 14 residues. V gave up 6 bases and J gave up 0 bases, with 12 bases separating them. The germline gives CDR1 SGHRS, CDR2 YFSETQ. Here the CDR3 reads CASTSGSVNTEAFF. CDR3 DNA: TGCGCCAGCACCTCTGGATCTGTGAACACTGAAGCTTTCTTT.